The rows below give T cell receptor beta chains drawn from one sample of a study of vaccination and CD4 T cells after COVID-19. These receptors are not linked to any known antigen. TCRdb passed the PCR reads through MiXCR, listing each CDR3 protein once. Of 13,000 or so distinct CDR3 sequences in the sample, 25% to 35% were seen once. Specimen: CD4+ T cells from blood, cultured in vitro. The receptors were gathered from a human donor who had recovered from COVID-19. The CDR3 runs from the conserved cysteine through the conserved F or W. The D gene is left open where the match is weak. Size tells how often a clone was seen (once, few, many) or the class of an expanded clone, and some rows leave it out.

D,V,J,size,CDR3,DNA
.,TRBV7-7,TRBJ2-2,.,CASSLDYNTGELFF,TGTGCTAGCAGCTTGGACTATAACACCGGGGAGCTGTTTTTT
TRBD2,TRBV12-3/TRBV12-4,TRBJ2-1,.,CASTGGSGGFSNEQFF,TGTGCCAGCACTGGCGGGAGCGGGGGTTTTAGTAATGAGCAGTTCTTC
.,TRBV20-1,TRBJ2-1,.,CSAGGGGEQFF,TGCAGTGCAGGGGGGGGCGGTGAGCAGTTCTTC
.,TRBV12-3/TRBV12-4,TRBJ2-2,.,CASTVRRGEGTGELFF,TGTGCCAGCACCGTAAGGAGAGGGGAAGGCACCGGGGAGCTGTTTTTT
.,TRBV21-1,TRBJ1-3,few,CVFKGGISGNTIYF,TGTGTCTTTAAGGGGGGTATCTCTGGAAACACCATATATTTT
TRBD2,TRBV25-1,TRBJ2-5,few,CASTEPRGTSGGELQETQYF,TGTGCCAGCACGGAGCCCCGTGGGACTAGCGGGGGAGAACTCCAAGAGACCCAGTACTTC
TRBD1,TRBV27,TRBJ2-1,.,CASGQRGNVGGQRPKNF,TGTGCCAGCGGCCAAAGGGGCAACGTTGGGGGACAGCGACCCAAAAACTTC
.,TRBV27,TRBJ1-3,.,CASSWTASGNTIYF,TGTGCCAGCAGTTGGACAGCCTCTGGAAACACCATATATTTT
.,TRBV7-9,TRBJ2-7,few,CASSLAGLRYEQYF,TGTGCCAGCAGCTTAGCCGGCCTACGCTACGAGCAGTACTTC
.,TRBV19,TRBJ2-2,few,CASTLRGTGELFF,TGTGCCAGTACTCTCCGGGGGACCGGGGAGCTGTTTTTT
.,TRBV27,TRBJ1-3,.,CAGSWTASGNTIYF,TGTGCCGGCAGTTGGACAGCCTCTGGAAACACCATATATTTT
.,TRBV2,TRBJ2-5,few,CASTVGEDLQETQYF,TGTGCCAGCACAGTGGGGGAGGACTTACAAGAGACCCAGTACTTC
.,TRBV19,TRBJ1-4,few,CASSTGLRLGSEKLFF,TGTGCCAGTAGTACGGGCCTGAGGCTAGGAAGTGAAAAACTGTTTTTT
TRBD2,TRBV5-1,TRBJ2-5,few,CASSLALGRGGPQETQYF,TGCGCCAGCAGCTTGGCCCTTGGGCGGGGGGGACCACAAGAGACCCAGTACTTC
.,TRBV7-2,TRBJ2-5,few,CASSSPPGGPSRTQYF,TGTGCCAGCAGCTCCCCCCCCGGGGGGCCCTCCAGGACCCAGTACTTC
.,TRBV19,TRBJ2-7,few,CASSIVAGPYEQYF,TGTGCCAGTAGTATAGTGGCAGGTCCGTACGAGCAGTACTTC
TRBD1,TRBV6-5,TRBJ2-7,few,CASSLGTGRWEQYF,TGTGCCAGCAGTTTAGGGACAGGGCGGTGGGAGCAGTACTTC
.,TRBV6-1,TRBJ2-1,.,CASSEWGQVGLNEQFF,TGTGCCAGCAGTGAATGGGGTCAGGTTGGACTCAATGAGCAGTTCTTC
.,TRBV5-1,TRBJ1-1,few,CASSRTRGATEAFF,TGCGCCAGCAGCCGTACGAGGGGGGCCACTGAAGCTTTCTTT
.,TRBV5-1,TRBJ1-2,.,CASSPFPGPPSSNYGYTF,TGCGCCAGCAGCCCCTTTCCAGGGCCTCCCTCCTCTAACTATGGCTACACCTTC
.,TRBV7-2,TRBJ1-2,few,CASSLKGQRGYTF,TGTGCCAGCAGCTTAAAGGGGCAGAGAGGCTACACCTTC
.,TRBV4-1,TRBJ1-1,.,CASSQDRGGNTEAFF,TGCGCCAGCAGCCAAGATCGAGGGGGAAACACTGAAGCTTTCTTT
.,TRBV7-9,TRBJ1-2,few,CASSLTALGNDGGYTF,TGTGCCAGCAGCTTGACCGCCTTGGGTAACGATGGTGGCTACACCTTC
.,TRBV19,TRBJ1-2,.,CATRGGANYGYTF,TGTGCCACTCGAGGCGGGGCCAACTATGGCTACACCTTC
.,TRBV5-4,TRBJ1-2,few,CASSLVGANYGYTF,TGTGCCAGCAGCTTGGTTGGGGCTAACTATGGCTACACCTTC
TRBD1,TRBV6-1,TRBJ1-1,.,CASSVGQMNTEAFF,TGTGCCAGCAGTGTGGGACAGATGAACACTGAAGCTTTCTTT
.,TRBV3-1,TRBJ1-2,.,CASSPDSNYGYTF,TGTGCCAGCAGCCCGGACAGCAACTATGGCTACACCTTC
.,TRBV7-9,TRBJ1-6,.,CASSLAKGGWSPLHF,TGTGCCAGCAGCTTAGCTAAGGGGGGTTGGTCACCCCTCCACTTT
.,TRBV12-2,TRBJ2-5,.,CASRLGGGAGQETQYF,TGTGCAAGTCGCTTAGGGGGCGGGGCCGGCCAAGAGACCCAGTACTTC
.,TRBV7-9,TRBJ1-4,few,CASSLQATNEKLFF,TGTGCCAGCAGCCTTCAGGCAACTAATGAAAAACTGTTTTTT
.,TRBV11-3,TRBJ1-6,few,CASSSDSALHF,TGTGCCAGCAGCTCCGATTCAGCCCTCCACTTT
.,TRBV18,TRBJ2-1,.,CASSPRAGVYNEQFF,TGTGCCAGCTCACCACGGGCAGGGGTCTACAATGAGCAGTTCTTC
.,TRBV2,TRBJ2-7,.,CASSPNPYEQYF,TGTGCCAGCAGTCCAAACCCCTACGAGCAGTACTTC
TRBD1,TRBV10-3,TRBJ2-2,.,CAISENPGKGARTGELFF,TGTGCCATCAGTGAGAACCCCGGAAAGGGGGCGAGGACCGGGGAGCTGTTTTTT
TRBD2,TRBV5-4,TRBJ2-1,.,CASSHSAGGLWNEQFF,TGTGCCAGCAGCCATAGCGCGGGGGGCCTCTGGAATGAGCAGTTCTTC
TRBD2,TRBV20-1,TRBJ2-3,.,CSASPLVAASGGITDTQYF,TGCAGTGCTAGCCCCCTCGTAGCGGCCAGCGGGGGGATCACAGATACGCAGTATTTT
TRBD2,TRBV6-2/TRBV6-3,TRBJ2-7,.,CASSYGGGISYEQYF,TGTGCCAGCAGTTACGGGGGGGGAATCTCCTACGAGCAGTACTTC
.,TRBV6-5,TRBJ1-2,few,CASSYSRGGDGYTF,TGTGCCAGCAGTTACTCGAGGGGGGGTGATGGCTACACCTTC
.,TRBV6-1,TRBJ1-2,.,CASSDSGALYGYTF,TGTGCCAGCAGTGATTCGGGAGCCCTATATGGCTACACCTTC
.,TRBV30,TRBJ1-2,few,CAWSSGNQGYTF,TGTGCCTGGAGTTCGGGGAACCAGGGCTACACCTTC
.,TRBV12-3/TRBV12-4,TRBJ2-7,.,CASRGNPVEQYF,TGTGCCAGCAGAGGAAACCCAGTCGAGCAGTACTTC
.,TRBV2,TRBJ2-2,.,CASSEQGRYTGELFF,TGTGCCAGCAGTGAACAGGGCAGGTACACCGGGGAGCTGTTTTTT
TRBD1,TRBV15,TRBJ2-7,few,CATSRGSGQIQQYF,TGTGCCACCAGCAGAGGGTCGGGACAGATACAGCAGTACTTC
TRBD1,TRBV28,TRBJ2-7,.,CASSPEGQGAYEQYF,TGTGCCAGCAGTCCCGAAGGACAGGGAGCCTACGAGCAGTACTTC
.,TRBV5-8,TRBJ1-6,few,CASSLYGNSPLHF,TGTGCCAGCAGCTTGTATGGTAATTCACCCCTCCACTTT
.,TRBV7-6,TRBJ2-1,few,CASSFGGVTGNEQFF,TGTGCCAGCAGCTTTGGCGGGGTGACTGGGAATGAGCAGTTCTTC
.,TRBV19,TRBJ1-1,.,CASSVGTALVTEAFF,TGTGCCAGTAGTGTCGGGACTGCACTGGTAACTGAAGCTTTCTTT
.,TRBV6-1,TRBJ1-6,.,CASSRFRDSPLHF,TGTGCCAGCAGCCGGTTCAGGGATTCACCCCTCCACTTT
.,TRBV28,TRBJ2-3,.,CASYFRDTQYF,TGTGCCAGCTACTTCCGAGATACGCAGTATTTT
.,TRBV6-1,TRBJ1-3,.,CASRSGLSGNTIYF,TGTGCCAGCAGATCCGGACTCTCTGGAAACACCATATATTTT
.,TRBV7-7,TRBJ2-6,.,CASSPGRLLGGANVLTF,TGTGCCAGCAGCCCGGGACGCTTGCTAGGGGGGGCCAACGTCCTGACTTTC
TRBD2,TRBV2,TRBJ2-3,.,CASTTGGLDHTDTQYF,TGTGCCAGCACTACGGGGGGGCTCGACCACACAGATACGCAGTATTTT
.,TRBV18,TRBJ2-2,.,CASSPQGSSTGELFF,TGTGCCAGCTCCCCCCAGGGGAGTTCCACCGGGGAGCTGTTTTTT
.,TRBV5-1,TRBJ2-1,.,CASSQGPGLPGYNEQFF,TGCGCCAGCAGCCAGGGCCCCGGCCTCCCGGGCTACAATGAGCAGTTCTTC
.,TRBV6-1,TRBJ1-2,few,CASSSQGWDGYTF,TGTGCCAGCAGCTCTCAGGGGTGGGATGGCTACACCTTC
.,TRBV2,TRBJ1-5,.,CASRAGSQPQHF,TGTGCCAGCAGGGCGGGGAGTCAGCCCCAGCATTTT
.,TRBV12-3/TRBV12-4,TRBJ1-1,.,CASSLVGVNTEAFF,TGTGCCAGCAGTTTAGTAGGGGTAAACACTGAAGCTTTCTTT
.,TRBV7-2,TRBJ2-7,few,CASSWNSYEQYF,TGTGCCAGCAGCTGGAACAGCTACGAGCAGTACTTC